The 7 T cell receptor beta chains in this list originate from one sample, sequenced in a study of long-term antiretroviral therapy in people with HIV. Survey-level immunoSEQ v3.0 assays were run. Using immunoSEQ multiplex PCR, the repertoire was profiled, and TCRdb retains in-frame clones only, with some absent. The sample contains about 20,000 clones, approximately 77% of which appear only once. Source: unsorted PBMCs, taken around 2.5 years after starting antiretroviral therapy. These receptors came from a middle-aged man with HIV.

The rearrangement uses TRBV30 and TRBJ2-3; 9 positions match TRBD2. CDR1 and CDR2 from the germline V gene are GTSNPN and SVGIG (reference sequence). The CDR3 covers 16 residues. Unmatched junction bases numbered 9, after V lost 2 bases and J lost 3 bases. DNA for the CDR3: TGTGCCTGGAGTAAACAGCGGGAGGTCGGGACAGATACGCAGTATTTT. It is translated as CAWSKQREVGTDTQYF. Drawing the rest from reference TRBV30 and TRBJ2-3, the complete variable domain is SQTIHQWPATLVQPVGSPLSLECTVEGTSNPNLYWYRQAAGRGLQLLFYSVGIGQISSEVPQNLSASRPQDRQFILSSKKLLLSDSGFYLCAWSKQREVGTDTQYFGPGTRLTVL.

The chain has TRBV30 and TRBJ2-1; 10 bases are shared with TRBD1. V was clipped by 2 bases and J by 0 bases; unmatched bases: 25. Germline CDR1 and CDR2: GTSNPN and SVGIG (reference sequence). The CDR3 covers 23 residues. The CDR3 reads CAWSPTGTGVGPAFGHSYNEQFF. DNA of the CDR3: TGTGCCTGGAGTCCGACCGGGACAGGGGTGGGTCCTGCATTCGGTCACTCCTACAATGAGCAGTTCTTC.

The chain links TRBV6-5 to TRBJ2-7; D possibly corresponds to TRBD2 (6 bases). CDR1 and CDR2 from the germline V gene are MNHEY and SVGAGI. The CDR3 length is 13 residues. Trimming took off 2 bases at V and 6 bases at J, with 11 bases between the two ends. CDR3 protein: CASSYGQGGEQYF. CDR3 nucleotides: TGTGCCAGCAGTTACGGGCAGGGAGGCGAGCAGTACTTC.

The chain carries TRBV6-6 and TRBJ1-2; TRBD1 is a possible D gene (5 bases). Germline CDR1 and CDR2: MNHNY and SVGAGI (reference sequence). The CDR3 has 13 amino acids. The V end lost 11 bases, the J end lost 3 bases, and 16 bases lay between the germline ends. The CDR3 nucleotides are TGTGCCGCGACGAGGGACGCCTACTATGGCTACACCTTC. It codes for CAATRDAYYGYTF.

The chain is built from TRBV4-1 and TRBJ2-3; 12 bases are a match to TRBD2. V shed 5 bases, J shed 4 bases, and the junction held 7 bases outside the gene matches. The CDR3 is 16 amino acids. Germline assignment: CDR1 MGHRA and CDR2 YSYEKL. The CDR3 protein is CASSVTSGSGSDTQYF. The CDR3 DNA sequence: TGCGCCAGCAGCGTGACTAGCGGGAGTGGTTCAGATACGCAGTATTTT.

The rearrangement uses TRBV9 and TRBJ2-7, with D perhaps matching TRBD2 (5 bases). This CDR3 contains 15 residues. Trimming removed 0 bases at V and 5 bases at J, with 15 bases between. Germline loops: CDR1 SGDLS, CDR2 YYNGEE. DNA of the CDR3: TGTGCCAGCAGCGTAGGGTTAGCGTCAGTCCACGAGCAGTACTTC. This encodes CASSVGLASVHEQYF.

The chain has TRBV6-5 and TRBJ2-7; 9 bases align to TRBD2. From germline, CDR1 is MNHEY and CDR2 SVGAGI. V lost 5 bases to trimming and J lost 2 bases; unmatched junction nucleotides: 4. The CDR3 is made up of 14 amino acids. The CDR3 coding sequence is TGTGCCAGCAGTCGTGCTAGCGGGGCCTACGAGCAGTACTTC. Protein: CASSRASGAYEQYF.